Detailed here is one TCR beta chain. As for time point: patch test 3, about 24 weeks after DPC sensitization. As for treatment: therapeutic diphenylcyclopropenone sensitization with weekly scalp DPC. These data belong to a study of human T cells and chemical hapten exposure. One entry per CDR3 protein, called by TCRdb with MiXCR from the RACE reads. The sample holds roughly 89,000 distinct CDR3 sequences, 11% seen once. Per germline, CDR1 LGHNA and CDR2 YSLEER. The CDR3 runs 17 residues. V shed 0 bases and J 0 bases; nucleotides not matched to a gene: 5. The receptor comes from a woman aged 25-40 years with alopecia areata. Some clones in this sample may be carry-over from other donors' samples. V usage is TRBV4-3 and J usage is TRBJ2-3; 8 bases fit TRBD2. The sequences come from whole blood, collected in connection with sensitization to the hapten diphenylcyclopropenone (DPC). CDR3 bases: TGCGCCAGCAGCCAAGATACTGCTAGCGGGAGCACAGATACGCAGTATTTT. Amino acid sequence: CASSQDTASGSTDTQYF.